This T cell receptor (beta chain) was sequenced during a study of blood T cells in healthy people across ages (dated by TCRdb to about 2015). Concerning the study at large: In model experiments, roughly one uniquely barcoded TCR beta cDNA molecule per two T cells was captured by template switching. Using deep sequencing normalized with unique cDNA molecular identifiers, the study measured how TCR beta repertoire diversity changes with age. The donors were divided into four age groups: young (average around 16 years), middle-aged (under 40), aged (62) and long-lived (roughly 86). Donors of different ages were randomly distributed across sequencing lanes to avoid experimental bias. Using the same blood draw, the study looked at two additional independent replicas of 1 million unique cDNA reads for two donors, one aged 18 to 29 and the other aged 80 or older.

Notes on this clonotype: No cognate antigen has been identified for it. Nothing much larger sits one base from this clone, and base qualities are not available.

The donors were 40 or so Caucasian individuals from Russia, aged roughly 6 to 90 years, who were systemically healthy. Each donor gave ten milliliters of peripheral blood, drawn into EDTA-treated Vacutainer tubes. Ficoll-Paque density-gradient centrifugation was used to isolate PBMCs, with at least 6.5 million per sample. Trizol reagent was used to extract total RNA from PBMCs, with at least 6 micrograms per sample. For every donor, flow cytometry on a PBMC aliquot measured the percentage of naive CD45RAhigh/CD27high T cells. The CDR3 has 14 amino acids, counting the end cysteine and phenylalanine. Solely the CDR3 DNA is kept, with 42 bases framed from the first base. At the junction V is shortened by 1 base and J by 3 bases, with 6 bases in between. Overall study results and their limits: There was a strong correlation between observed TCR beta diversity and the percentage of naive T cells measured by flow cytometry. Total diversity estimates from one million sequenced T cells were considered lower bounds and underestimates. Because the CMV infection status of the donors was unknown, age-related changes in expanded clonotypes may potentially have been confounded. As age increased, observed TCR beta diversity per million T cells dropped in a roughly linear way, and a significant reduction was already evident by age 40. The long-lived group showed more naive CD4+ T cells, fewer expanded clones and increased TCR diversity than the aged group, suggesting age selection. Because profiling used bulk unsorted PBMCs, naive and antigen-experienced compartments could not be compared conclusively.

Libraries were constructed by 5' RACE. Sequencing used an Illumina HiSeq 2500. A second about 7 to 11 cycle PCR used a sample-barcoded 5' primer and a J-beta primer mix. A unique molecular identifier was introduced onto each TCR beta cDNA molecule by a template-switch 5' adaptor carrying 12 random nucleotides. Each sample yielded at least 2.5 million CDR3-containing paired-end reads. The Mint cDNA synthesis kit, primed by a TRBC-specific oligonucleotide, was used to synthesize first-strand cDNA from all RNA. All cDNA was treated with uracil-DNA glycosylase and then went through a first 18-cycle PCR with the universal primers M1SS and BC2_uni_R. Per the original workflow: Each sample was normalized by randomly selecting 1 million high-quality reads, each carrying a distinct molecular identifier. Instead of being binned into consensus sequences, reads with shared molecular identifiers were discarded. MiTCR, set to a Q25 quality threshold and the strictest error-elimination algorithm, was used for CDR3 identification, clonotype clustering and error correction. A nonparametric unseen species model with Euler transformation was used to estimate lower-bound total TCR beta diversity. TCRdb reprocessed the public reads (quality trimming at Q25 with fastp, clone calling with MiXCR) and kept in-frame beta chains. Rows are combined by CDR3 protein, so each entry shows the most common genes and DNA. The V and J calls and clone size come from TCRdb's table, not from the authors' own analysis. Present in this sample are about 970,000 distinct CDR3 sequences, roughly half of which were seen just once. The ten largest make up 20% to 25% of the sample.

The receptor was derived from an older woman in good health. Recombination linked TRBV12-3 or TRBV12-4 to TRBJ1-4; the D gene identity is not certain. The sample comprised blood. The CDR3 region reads CASSLVGSNEKLFF. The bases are TGTGCCAGCAGTTTAGTGGGGTCTAATGAAAAACTGTTTTTT.